One sample yielded the 32 T cell receptor beta chains listed below, sequenced in a study of blood T cell repertoires in COVID-19. Sequenced by immunoSEQ multiplex PCR; TCRdb stores in-frame clones only, minus some. The profile shows about 320,000 clones, around 90% of them singletons. The sequenced material came from PBMCs or T cells enriched from blood (not recorded which). The receptors here all came from a man between 60 and 75 years old who had recovered from COVID-19.

The V call is TRBV20-1, the J call TRBJ2-3; 10 positions agree with TRBD2. In germline, CDR1 is DFQATT, CDR2 SNEGSKA (reference sequence). V trimming: 3 bases; J trimming: 4 bases; junction bases outside the gene matches: 16. The CDR3 totals 18 residues. The CDR3, as DNA: TGCAGTGCTAGTCCCCCTAGCGGGGGACTACCGATCGCAGATACGCAGTATTTT. This gives the protein CSASPPSGGLPIADTQYF.

This clone was counted only a few times. One junction end disagrees with the germline gene, perhaps due to a read error. The rearrangement uses TRBV11-2 and TRBJ2-3, with a possible D match to TRBD2 (6 bases). The CDR3 is 16 amino acids. The germline CDR1 and CDR2 sequences are SGHAT and FQNNGV. The CDR3 loop reads CASSLEGGIRTDTQYF. The CDR3 DNA reads TGTGCCAGCAGCCTAGAGGGCGGGATAAGGACAGATACGCAGTATTTT.

V usage is TRBV24-1 and J usage is TRBJ2-3; 9 bases agree with TRBD2. CDR3 length: 20 residues. Germline V gene lookup returns CDR1 KGHDR and CDR2 SFDVKD. V shed 0 bases and J 1 base; nucleotides not matched to a gene: 13. CDR3 in DNA: TGTGCCACCAGTGATTTGCAACAGCGGGAGGACCTCCACGGCACAGATACGCAGTATTTT. This codes for CATSDLQQREDLHGTDTQYF.

This chain links TRBV6-1 with TRBJ2-7; no reliable D call. The CDR3 consists of 13 residues. Germline V gives CDR1 MNHNS, CDR2 SASEGT. Trimming stripped 1 base from V and 2 bases from J, with 6 bases between. DNA of the CDR3: TGTGCCAGCAGTGAAGACTCTCCCTACGAGCAGTACTTC. This translates into CASSEDSPYEQYF.

V gene TRBV24-1 combines with J gene TRBJ2-2, with TRBD1 matching over 7 bases. This CDR3 has 17 residues. CDR1 is KGHDR, CDR2 SFDVKD, per germline. Trimming removed 4 bases from V and 6 bases from J; junction bases left unmatched: 13. CDR3 region: CATSDRGQAPRAGELFF. The CDR3 DNA sequence: TGTGCCACCAGTGACCGAGGACAGGCTCCGAGGGCCGGGGAGCTGTTTTTT.

This chain uses TRBV7-2 with TRBJ1-6, with D unresolved. Trimming pared 3 bases from V and 9 bases from J, leaving 12 bases between. The CDR3 loop spans 14 amino acids. Germline-derived CDR1 and CDR2 are SGHTA and FQGNSA. Here the CDR3 DNA reads TGTGCCAGCAGCTTGGAGGTTGAGAGTTCACCCCTCCACTTT. Protein sequence: CASSLEVESSPLHF.

This clone was observed once. This CDR3 is CASSTPSGLYNEQFF. CDR3 nucleotides: TGTGCCAGCAGCACCCCTAGCGGCCTCTACAATGAGCAGTTCTTC. The chain joins TRBV9 to TRBJ2-1; 7 positions match TRBD2. This CDR3 has 15 residues. The trim removed 4 bases at V and 3 bases at J, leaving 7 bases unmatched. CDR1 is SGDLS and CDR2 is YYNGEE in the germline V gene. The whole variable domain, filled in from reference TRBV9 and TRBJ2-1, reads DSGVTQTPKHLITATGQRVTLRCSPRSGDLSVYWYQQSLDQGLQFLIQYYNGEERAKGNILERFSAQQFPDLHSELNLSSLELGDSALYFCASSTPSGLYNEQFFGPGTRLTVL.

The chain has TRBV5-1 and TRBJ2-5; unclear D gene. This CDR3 has 13 residues. The germline V gene encodes CDR1 SGHRS and CDR2 YFSETQ. Trimming took off 3 bases at V and 4 bases at J, with 10 bases between the two ends. In DNA form, the CDR3 reads TGCGCCAGCAGCTCTGCGGCGTCAGAGACCCAGTACTTC. This codes for CASSSAASETQYF. Combining the CDR3 with reference TRBV5-1 and TRBJ2-5 gives the whole variable domain KAGVTQTPRYLIKTRGQQVTLSCSPISGHRSVSWYQQTPGQGLQFLFEYFSETQRNKGNFPGRFSGRQFSNSRSEMNVSTLELGDSALYLCASSSAASETQYFGPGTRLLVL.

This chain links TRBV7-3 with TRBJ2-1, with a tentative D call TRBD1 (6 bases). This CDR3 is 14 amino acids long. CDR1 is SGHTA and CDR2 is FQGTGA in the germline V gene. V was cut by 1 base and J by 7 bases, with 11 bases left in between. CDR3 loop: CASSLIQGGNEQFF. CDR3 sequence (DNA): TGTGCCAGCAGCTTAATACAGGGCGGGAATGAGCAGTTCTTC.

The V call is TRBV28, the J call TRBJ2-5, with D possibly TRBD1 on 5 matching bases. V was pared by 5 bases and J by 5 bases, with 9 bases between. From germline, CDR1 is MDHEN and CDR2 SYDVKM. CDR3 length equals 12 residues. This CDR3 is CASSAGPETQYF. The CDR3 DNA sequence: TGTGCCAGCAGTGCAGGGCCGGAGACCCAGTACTTC.

The chain joins TRBV10-1 to TRBJ2-5, with a tentative D call TRBD2 (5 bases). V was trimmed by 3 bases and J by 2 bases, leaving 13 bases between them. CDR3 length: 15 residues. Germline assignment: CDR1 WNHNN and CDR2 SYGVQD (reference sequence). In DNA, the CDR3 is TGCGCCAGCAGTGAAAGCCTAGCCCAACAAGAGACCCAGTACTTC. Its protein is CASSESLAQQETQYF.

The rearrangement uses TRBV19 and TRBJ2-4; TRBD1 matches 8 bases. This CDR3 comprises 15 residues. The V gene's germline CDR1 is LNHDA and CDR2 SQIVND (reference sequence). After removal of 6 bases from V and 8 bases from J, the junction contained 12 bases not matched to a gene. Here the CDR3 reads CASSNPGQVLDIQYF. Here the CDR3 DNA reads TGTGCCAGTAGCAATCCGGGACAGGTATTAGACATTCAGTACTTC.

J is TRBJ2-7 and V is TRBV6-5; perhaps TRBD1 as D (6 bases). Germline V gene sequence: CDR1 MNHEY, CDR2 SVGAGI. There are 15 residues in the CDR3. Between the trimmed V and J ends, which lost 6 bases and 7 bases, there was a span of 22 bases. As DNA, the CDR3 is TGTGCCAGCAGCCCGCCTCGAACAGGGCCTTGGGAGCAGTACTTC. It yields the protein CASSPPRTGPWEQYF.

V is TRBV7-2 and J is TRBJ2-1; tentatively, D is TRBD2 (5 bases). V was pared by 0 bases and J by 5 bases, with 14 bases between. Germline CDR1 and CDR2: SGHTA and FQGNSA. CDR3 length: 16 residues. Here the CDR3 DNA reads TGTGCCAGCAGCTTAGCGGGAAATAGCGCAGACAATGAGCAGTTCTTC. Protein sequence: CASSLAGNSADNEQFF.

A note on this clone: A junction end diverges from the germline sequence, so it may reflect a read error. Other DNA sequences within the sample encode an identical CDR3. The chain links TRBV2 to TRBJ1-3, with 9 bases that match TRBD1. The CDR3 has 15 residues. In germline, CDR1 is SNHLY, CDR2 FYNNEI. For the CDR3, the DNA is TGCGCCAGCAGTGAAATGGGGACAGGGAGAAACACCATATATTTT. Protein: CASSEMGTGRNTIYF. The entire variable domain, with the rest obtained from reference TRBV2 and TRBJ1-3, is as follows: EPEVTQTPSHQVTQMGQEVILRCVPISNHLYFYWYRQILGQKVEFLVSFYNNEISEKSEIFDDQFSVERPDGSNFTLKIRSTKLEDSAMYFCASSEMGTGRNTIYFGEGSWLTVV.

The gene calls are TRBV28 and TRBJ2-5; 8 nucleotides match TRBD1. The CDR3 is made up of 14 amino acids. From germline, CDR1 is MDHEN and CDR2 SYDVKM. The junction had 4 bases not matched to a gene; V was cut back by 5 bases and J by 2 bases. CDR3 sequence reads: CASSDTGGQETQYF. The CDR3 DNA reads as TGTGCCAGCAGTGATACAGGGGGGCAAGAGACCCAGTACTTC.

V gene TRBV5-1 combines with J gene TRBJ1-4; 8 bases map to TRBD1. The V and J ends lost 5 bases and 0 bases, in that order; junction bases with no gene match: 0. The CDR3 loop spans 14 amino acids. Germline V CDR1 and CDR2: SGHRS, YFSETQ. The CDR3 sequence is CASRGQATNEKLFF. CDR3 DNA sequence: TGCGCCAGCAGGGGACAGGCAACTAATGAAAAACTGTTTTTT.

This chain connects TRBV5-1 to TRBJ2-3, with TRBD2 identical over 7 bases. V was pared by 4 bases and J by 0 bases, with 8 bases of the junction left unmatched. CDR3 size: 16 residues. In germline, CDR1 is SGHRS, CDR2 YFSETQ. As DNA, the CDR3 is TGCGCCAGCAGCCCTCTGGCTAGCGGTAGCACAGATACGCAGTATTTT. Protein product: CASSPLASGSTDTQYF.

This clone has just one count. The chain couples TRBV3-1 (or the pseudogene TRBV3-2) to TRBJ2-5, with D possibly TRBD1 on 6 matching bases. Germline V gene sequence: CDR1 LGHDT, CDR2 YNNKEL (reference sequence). V dropped 3 bases and J dropped 5 bases, with 13 bases sitting between them. This CDR3 has 14 amino acids. CDR3 region: CASSHAQGLETQYF. CDR3 bases: TGTGCCAGCAGCCATGCGCAGGGGCTTGAGACCCAGTACTTC.

The V call is TRBV19, the J call TRBJ1-1, with a possible D match to TRBD1 (5 bases). Trimming removed 4 bases at V and 3 bases at J, with 12 bases between. Germline CDR1 LNHDA, CDR2 SQIVND (reference sequence). This CDR3 spans 14 amino acids. In DNA, the CDR3 is TGTGCCAGTAGTACTTACAGGTCCGACACTGAAGCTTTCTTT. The encoded protein is CASSTYRSDTEAFF.

This sequence joins TRBV6-4 and TRBJ2-1; 7 bases agree with TRBD2. This CDR3 spans 16 amino acids. Germline lookup yields CDR1 MRHNA and CDR2 SNTAGT. The V gene end was trimmed by 0 bases and the J gene end by 0 bases; junction bases not matched to a gene: 2. DNA for the CDR3: TGTGCCAGCAGTGACTCCACTAGCGTCTCCTACAATGAGCAGTTCTTC. It codes for CASSDSTSVSYNEQFF.

This clone appeared a few times. V and J are TRBV4-1 and TRBJ1-5, with 7 bases that match TRBD1. The germline V gene has CDR1 MGHRA and CDR2 YSYEKL. CDR3 size: 16 residues. J gave up 0 bases and V 6 bases, and 8 bases lay outside the gene matches. The DNA for the CDR3 is TGCGCCAGCAGTTTGGGGACAGAGTATAGCAATCAGCCCCAGCATTTT. Protein sequence: CASSLGTEYSNQPQHF.

The genes are TRBV23-1 and TRBJ1-2; D is unresolved. TRBV23-1 is an ORF; its function is uncertain. V was shortened by 2 bases and J by 2 bases, with 12 bases between the two germline ends. CDR3 length: 15 amino acids. CDR3 DNA sequence: TGCGCCAGCAGTCAAGCGGTCCAGTTAAACTATGGCTACACCTTC. Translation: CASSQAVQLNYGYTF.

The CDR3 region is CASSASTGGSGTGELFF. CDR3 DNA sequence: TGTGCCAGCAGTGCCTCGACAGGGGGATCTGGCACCGGGGAGCTGTTTTTT. The chain couples TRBV6-1 to TRBJ2-2; TRBD1 aligns across 9 bases. Germline V CDR1 and CDR2: MNHNS, SASEGT. The CDR3 consists of 17 residues. The V segment lost 4 bases and the J segment 4 bases; nucleotides outside the gene matches: 10.

The V gene is TRBV5-1, the J gene TRBJ1-4; 8 nucleotides match TRBD1. J gave up 7 bases and V 1 base, and 6 bases lay outside the gene matches. Germline V gene lookup returns CDR1 SGHRS and CDR2 YFSETQ. The CDR3 sequence is 15 residues long. The CDR3 loop is CASSLPGGVGEKLFF. CDR3 coding DNA: TGCGCCAGCAGCTTGCCAGGGGGCGTTGGTGAAAAACTGTTTTTT.

DNA for the CDR3: TGCGCCAGCAGCGGGACCAGGGGGTTTGACTATGGCTACACCTTC. It encodes CASSGTRGFDYGYTF. The rearrangement uses TRBV5-1 and TRBJ1-2; 7 bases match TRBD1. The V and J ends lost 4 bases and 3 bases, in that order; junction bases with no gene match: 9. From germline, CDR1 is SGHRS and CDR2 YFSETQ. CDR3 size: 15 residues. The full variable domain, its missing parts supplied by reference TRBV5-1 and TRBJ1-2, is KAGVTQTPRYLIKTRGQQVTLSCSPISGHRSVSWYQQTPGQGLQFLFEYFSETQRNKGNFPGRFSGRQFSNSRSEMNVSTLELGDSALYLCASSGTRGFDYGYTFGSGTRLTVV.

The V call is TRBV5-1, the J call TRBJ2-7, with TRBD1 matching 9 bases. V was clipped by 4 bases and J by 3 bases; unmatched bases: 5. The germline gives CDR1 SGHRS, CDR2 YFSETQ. The CDR3 has 14 residues. CDR3: CASSQGQGRYEQYF. The DNA of the CDR3 is TGCGCCAGCAGCCAGGGACAGGGTCGCTACGAGCAGTACTTC.

J is TRBJ2-2 and V is TRBV5-6; D unclear. The CDR3 covers 13 residues. Deletions cut 4 bases from V and 6 bases from J, with 10 bases between. Germline V gene sequence: CDR1 SGHDT, CDR2 YYEEEE. CDR3 nucleotide sequence: TGTGCCAGCAGCCGCCTAGAAGCCGGGGAGCTGTTTTTT. This sequence encodes CASSRLEAGELFF.

V and J are TRBV11-2 and TRBJ2-3; D is ambiguous. The germline V gene has CDR1 SGHAT and CDR2 FQNNGV. The V gene lost 5 bases and the J gene lost 6 bases, with 12 bases spanning the gap. CDR3 length: 13 amino acids. CDR3 bases: TGTGCCAGCAGCCTCCTTACGCGGGATACGCAGTATTTT. This codes for CASSLLTRDTQYF.

The gene calls are TRBV2 and TRBJ2-1; 8 bases match TRBD1. V dropped 5 bases and J dropped 6; count of bases not matched to a gene: 12. The CDR3 consists of 16 residues. Germline V lookup: CDR1 SNHLY, CDR2 FYNNEI. The CDR3 region has the DNA TGTGCCAGCAGTCCTCTGGGACAGGTCCTAGGCAATGAGCAGTTCTTC. This sequence encodes CASSPLGQVLGNEQFF.

This rearrangement joins TRBV15 to TRBJ1-2; unclear D gene. Trimming took 0 bases from V and 4 from J, leaving 15 bases between them. This CDR3 spans 16 amino acids. The V gene's germline CDR1 is LNHNV and CDR2 YYDKDF (reference sequence). The CDR3 DNA reads as TGTGCCACCAGCAGAGATGGCCCACCCTTTGGCTATGGCTACACCTTC. Amino acids: CATSRDGPPFGYGYTF.

The count of this clone is one. The V gene is TRBV5-1, the J gene TRBJ2-3, with 9 positions matching TRBD1. With 4 bases clipped from V and 1 base from J, the junction kept 7 bases outside the gene matches. This CDR3 has 16 residues. Germline loops: CDR1 SGHRS, CDR2 YFSETQ. The CDR3 is CASSRTGGAGTDTQYF. CDR3 DNA sequence: TGCGCCAGCAGCAGAACAGGGGGCGCAGGCACAGATACGCAGTATTTT. The entire variable domain, with the rest obtained from reference TRBV5-1 and TRBJ2-3, is as follows: KAGVTQTPRYLIKTRGQQVTLSCSPISGHRSVSWYQQTPGQGLQFLFEYFSETQRNKGNFPGRFSGRQFSNSRSEMNVSTLELGDSALYLCASSRTGGAGTDTQYFGPGTRLTVL.